These T cell receptor beta chains were read from a single sample in a study of blood T cell repertoires in COVID-19. Only in-frame clones appear in the TCRdb table, and some are missing; sequencing was by immunoSEQ multiplex PCR. The table includes more than 15,000 clones, around four fifths detected once. Material for sequencing was peripheral blood. These receptors all come from a man older than 75 with active COVID-19. Both conserved end residues are part of each CDR3. Fields, in order: V gene, D gene, clone size, CDR3 length, J gene, CDR3 DNA, CDR3 protein. The D gene is left open where the match is weak. Where a row states a size, it is once, few, many or the class of an expanded clone; other rows omit it.

TRBV6-2/TRBV6-3	TRBD1	-	17	TRBJ2-6	TGTGCCAGCAGTTTGGGACAGGGGGCGACTGGGGCCAACGTCCTGACTTTC	CASSLGQGATGANVLTF
TRBV6-5	TRBD1	-	15	TRBJ1-6	TGTGCCACGACTTCCGGGACAGGGTTCAATTCACCCCTCCACTTT	CATTSGTGFNSPLHF
TRBV6-2/TRBV6-3	-	-	14	TRBJ1-4	TGTGCCAGCACCCCGGACACCGAGAATGAAAAACTGTTTTTT	CASTPDTENEKLFF
TRBV2	-	-	15	TRBJ2-3	TGTGCCAGCAGTGAAGTTTCAGGGGGCACAGATACGCAGTATTTT	CASSEVSGGTDTQYF
TRBV28	TRBD2	-	12	TRBJ2-3	TGTGCCAGCAGCCGGACTAGCGAAGCGCAGTATTTT	CASSRTSEAQYF
TRBV9	TRBD2	-	14	TRBJ2-7	TGTGCCCCGGGTGCGGGAGGGCCATCCGACGAGCAGTACTTC	CAPGAGGPSDEQYF
TRBV5-5	-	-	13	TRBJ2-4	TGTGCCAGCAGCTTGGGTCCCACTAGAGTTTCGTACTTC	CASSLGPTRVSYF
TRBV7-8	TRBD1	-	15	TRBJ2-7	TGTGCCAGCAGCTTTTTGACAGGGAGCTCCTACGAGCAGTACTTC	CASSFLTGSSYEQYF
TRBV2	-	once	15	TRBJ1-3	TGTGCCAGCAGTGGGGAGCAGACCTCTGGAAACACCATATATTTT	CASSGEQTSGNTIYF
TRBV7-8	-	-	13	TRBJ2-5	TGTGCCAGCAGGGAGGACTGGTGGGAGACCCAGTACTTC	CASREDWWETQYF